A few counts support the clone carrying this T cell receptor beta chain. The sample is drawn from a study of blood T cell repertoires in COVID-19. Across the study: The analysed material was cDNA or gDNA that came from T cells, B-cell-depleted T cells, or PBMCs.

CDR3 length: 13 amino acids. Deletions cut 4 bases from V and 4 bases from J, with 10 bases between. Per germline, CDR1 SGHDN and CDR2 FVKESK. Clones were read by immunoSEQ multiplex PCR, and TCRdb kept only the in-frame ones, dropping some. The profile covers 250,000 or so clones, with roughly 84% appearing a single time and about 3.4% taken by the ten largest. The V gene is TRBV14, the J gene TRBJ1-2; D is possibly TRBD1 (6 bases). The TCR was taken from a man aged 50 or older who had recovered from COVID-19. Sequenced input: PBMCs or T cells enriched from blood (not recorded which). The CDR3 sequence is CASSPDRLYGYTF. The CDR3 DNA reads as TGTGCCAGCAGCCCCGACAGGCTCTATGGCTACACCTTC.